This TCR beta chain was identified during a study of blood T cell repertoires in COVID-19 (dated by TCRdb to the early 2020s). Background on the whole study: Samples covering the acute and convalescent phases of COVID-19 were provided by collaborators in the United States, Italy and Spain. Subjects who had been exposed to COVID-19, were actively infected with it, or had recovered from it provided the deeply sampled blood TCRbeta repertoires that made up the dataset. The repertoires were released in a freely available public database meant as a resource for research on the immune response to SARS-CoV-2. Samples were obtained from the ongoing ImmuneRACE study (first 160 participants) and from about 1,300 subjects provided by 6 global collaborators. The material from the prospective study consisted of cDNA or gDNA derived from T cells, B-cell-depleted T cells, or PBMCs. HLA class I and class II types, where available, came from metadata supplied by the sample provider rather than from assay-based typing. Sample metadata almost always included a de-identified subject ID, COVID-19 status, age in years and sex. Here is what the overall study found, with its caveats: Clinical and demographic metadata were provided uncurated, with the amount varying by source and participant.

Enrolling through a virtual design, the prospective study's participants ranged in age from roughly 18 to 89 years and lived across 24 United States geographic areas. Cohort assignment in the prospective study relied on participant-reported clinical history from a screening survey and a study questionnaire. Recovered participants in ImmuneRACE Cohort 3 were defined as having two consecutive negative NP/OP PCR tests, clearance from a healthcare professional, or resolution of symptoms. In the prospective study, mobile phlebotomists collected whole blood, serum and a nasopharyngeal or oropharyngeal swab from each participant. Prospective study participants could optionally give additional blood draws and questionnaires over an approximately 2-month period. Before DNA extraction, blood samples from the prospective study were shipped at room temperature or frozen. Via the germline V gene (reference sequence), CDR1 is LNHNV and CDR2 YYDKDF. V sheds 4 bases and J sheds 3 bases, leaving 10 bases between their ends. The CDR3 measures 14 amino acids from cysteine to phenylalanine. The sequence is cut down to CDR3 DNA, 42 bases in frame from base 1.

Concerning this clone itself: Its antigen is still unknown. No much larger clonotype is one base removed from it; base qualities were not supplied.

The immunoSEQ Assay, a bias-controlled multiplex PCR, was used to amplify TCRbeta CDR3 regions from genomic DNA. The paper's processing steps were these. The number of nucleated cells in each sample was estimated by amplification of reference gene primers within the assay. To quantify the absolute abundance of each unique TCRbeta CDR3 rearrangement, sequence reads were collapsed and filtered. For each sample, productive Simpson clonality was calculated as the square root of Simpson's diversity index over productive rearrangements. In its TCRdb copy, this immuneACCESS table keeps in-frame sequences only and misses some clones. Where compared with another copy, unresolved V genes explain less than half of these, and the others have no known cause. V and J calls and clone size are as listed in that table; D and trimming were resolved from the DNA. Here the sample has about 410,000 clones; about 90% occur a single time. In total, the top ten clones hold 0.6% of the sample.

This sequence was found in a man younger than 35 who had recovered from COVID-19. Sequences were obtained from PBMCs or T cells enriched from blood (not recorded which). The receptor chain draws on TRBV15 and TRBJ1-5; matching of 6 bases hints at TRBD1 as the D gene. CDR3 reads: CATSTTGFNQPQHF. The sequenced DNA: TGTGCCACCAGCACAACAGGGTTCAATCAGCCCCAGCATTTT.